This TCR beta chain was captured by sequencing in a study of vaccination effects on CD4 cells after COVID-19. Notes on the study in general: The study enrolled few convalescent patients and sampled no early post-infection timepoints.

Cultured cells yielded isolated CD4+ T cells after less than 11 days. This clone turned up a few times. The antigen is undetermined. Germline V gene sequence: CDR1 WNHNN, CDR2 SYGVQD (reference sequence). The V and J ends lost 6 bases and 3 bases respectively, with 11 bases between them. The CDR3 runs to 13 residues. Assay: immunoSEQ multiplex PCR; the TCRdb copy retains only in-frame clones and omits some. The table lists around 40,000 clones, roughly two thirds of them singletons, with 4.2% in the top ten. The TCR was taken from a human donor who received a COVID-19 vaccine. The J gene is TRBJ1-2, the V gene TRBV10-1; D ambiguous. The sample consisted of CD4+ T cells from PBMCs cultured without peptide, taken before COVID-19 vaccination. The CDR3 nucleotides read TGCGCCAGCAGCCCGGGAACTCACTATGGCTACACCTTC. This encodes CASSPGTHYGYTF.